These 12 T cell receptor beta chains were sequenced from one sample in a study of identical twins' blood T cells. A single record per CDR3 protein comes from TCRdb applying MiXCR to the 5' RACE reads. The table records hundreds of thousands of distinct CDR3 sequences, under 30% of them present only once. The sequencing input was PBMCs. The receptors were sampled from a woman aged 18-49 years in good health.

This chain uses TRBV11-2 with TRBJ1-1; D is possibly TRBD1 (5 bases). The V end lost 4 bases, the J end lost 11 bases, and 23 bases lay between the germline ends. The germline V gene encodes CDR1 SGHAT and CDR2 FQNNGV. CDR3 size: 15 residues. The CDR3 DNA is TGTGCCAGCAGCTCGTCATCCGGGGCGCCCCCACGGGCTTTCTTT. Its protein product is CASSSSSGAPPRAFF. The full variable domain, its missing parts supplied by reference TRBV11-2 and TRBJ1-1, is EAGVAQSPRYKIIEKRQSVAFWCNPISGHATLYWYQQILGQGPKLLIQFQNNGVVDDSQLPKDRFSAERLKGVDSTLKIQPAKLEDSAVYLCASSSSSGAPPRAFFGQGTRLTVV.

Turning to this clonotype: A much larger clonotype is one base distant, so this may be a read error. J is TRBJ1-1 and V is TRBV7-2, with D uncertain. Per germline, CDR1 SGHTA and CDR2 FQGNSA. CDR3 length: 14 residues. DNA of the CDR3: TGTGCCAGCGGCTTAGAGTCAGGGAACACTGAAGCTTTCTTT. Its protein is CASGLESGNTEAFF.

The chain employs TRBV6-1 and TRBJ2-7; possible D gene TRBD1, 6 bases. CDR3 length: 12 amino acids. V was pared by 7 bases and J by 7 bases, with 14 bases between. The germline CDR1 and CDR2 sequences are MNHNS and SASEGT. The chain's CDR3 is CASTQGAQEQYF. CDR3 nucleotide sequence: TGTGCCAGCACACAGGGAGCGCAGGAGCAGTACTTC.

CDR3 region: CASSQVPSDLYF. The CDR3 region has the DNA TGTGCCAGCAGCCAAGTCCCGAGCGACCTATACTTC. This chain connects TRBV3-1 to TRBJ2-7, with no clear D. V dropped 1 base and J dropped 13 bases, with 14 bases sitting between them. Germline V lookup: CDR1 LGHDT, CDR2 YNNKEL (reference sequence). The CDR3 is made up of 12 amino acids.

CDR3 DNA sequence: TGTGCCAGCAGTGAAGCGCAGGGGACAGCGCTCTACGAGCAGTACTTC. It yields the protein CASSEAQGTALYEQYF. This sequence joins TRBV2 and TRBJ2-7, with 7 bases that match TRBD1. The CDR3 sequence is 16 residues long. Looked up from germline, CDR1 is SNHLY and CDR2 is FYNNEI. V lost 0 bases, J lost 3 bases, and 8 bases stayed unmatched.

This clonotype was seen only a few times. This chain links TRBV20-1 with TRBJ1-4; D possibly corresponds to TRBD1 (6 bases). Germline-derived CDR1 and CDR2 are DFQATT and SNEGSKA (reference sequence). The CDR3 is 14 amino acids. Trimming shortened V by 1 base and J by 2 bases, and 8 bases separated the two germline ends. The DNA of the CDR3 is TGCAGTGCTAGAGGAGGGGGGACTAATGAAAAACTGTTTTTT. Translated, it gives CSARGGGTNEKLFF.

This clonotype was observed a few times. The CDR3 here is CATSDSGVSYNEQFF. CDR3 sequence (DNA): TGTGCCACCAGTGATTCAGGAGTCTCCTACAATGAGCAGTTCTTC. The chain has TRBV24-1 and TRBJ2-1; D gene uncertain. Germline-derived CDR1 and CDR2 are KGHDR and SFDVKD. This CDR3 spans 15 amino acids. Deletions cut 2 bases from V and 0 bases from J, with 7 bases between.

Points on this clonotype: The junction departs from germline at one end; a sequencing error may be responsible. The chain combines TRBV12-3 or TRBV12-4 with TRBJ2-1; D call uncertain. The CDR3 spans 15 residues. This chain's CDR3 is CASSFASSSYSEQFF. CDR3 in DNA: TGTGCCAGCAGTTTCGCTTCGAGCTCCTACAGTGAGCAGTTCTTC.

This clonotype was counted at least ten times. The chain employs TRBV6-2 or TRBV6-3 and TRBJ1-5; D remains unclear. Germline loops: CDR1 MNHEY, CDR2 SVGEGT. Trimming removed 7 bases from V and 9 bases from J, with 13 bases in between. The CDR3 is made up of 12 amino acids. The CDR3: CASTSGFRPQHF. CDR3 coding DNA: TGTGCCAGCACCTCAGGCTTTCGGCCCCAGCATTTT.

A few counts support this clonotype. The V gene is TRBV29-1, the J gene TRBJ1-1, with D unclear. Trimming took off 5 bases at V and 1 base at J, with 11 bases between the two ends. The germline V gene encodes CDR1 SQVTM and CDR2 ANQGSEA. This CDR3 has 13 amino acids. In DNA, the CDR3 is TGCAGCGTTACCGACAACCCGAACACTGAAGCTTTCTTT. Translated: CSVTDNPNTEAFF.

The rearrangement links TRBV19 to TRBJ1-6, with D unresolved. The CDR3 runs 13 residues. The V gene lost 4 bases and the J gene lost 10 bases, with 11 bases spanning the gap. Germline CDR1 and CDR2: LNHDA and SQIVND (reference sequence). CDR3 residues: CASSTSGGSPLHF. DNA for the CDR3: TGTGCCAGTAGTACCTCAGGCGGGTCACCCCTCCACTTT.

The V and J genes are TRBV7-2 and TRBJ2-5; 10 positions agree with TRBD2. V shed 3 bases, J shed 4 bases, and the junction held 2 bases outside the gene matches. There are 14 residues in the CDR3. CDR1 and CDR2 from the germline V gene are SGHTA and FQGNSA. CDR3 DNA: TGTGCCAGCAGCTTTGCTAGCGGGAGAGAGACCCAGTACTTC. Translation gives CASSFASGRETQYF.